A selection of T cell receptor beta chains follows, all from one sample in a study of blood T cell repertoires in COVID-19. Measured with immunoSEQ multiplex PCR; TCRdb has only the in-frame clones, and not every one. The profile covers 85,000 to 90,000 clones, with more than 60% appearing a single time and about 11% taken by the ten largest. The sample taken for sequencing was peripheral blood. The receptors derive from a man in his sixties or seventies with acute or convalescent COVID-19. CDR3s leave out the opening cysteine and the closing phenylalanine or tryptophan. Clone size is stated in some rows and not others, as once, few, many or a class when expanded.

CDR3	J	size	V
ASSQVGGEQY	TRBJ2-7	-	TRBV3-1/TRBV3-2
ASIQGTRGNTIY	TRBJ1-3	few	TRBV2
ASSDRGEKLF	TRBJ1-4	-	TRBV10-2
ASSLSGLGEQY	TRBJ2-7	-	TRBV5-1
ASSEFGPTGVGYGYT	TRBJ1-2	-	TRBV6-1
ASSRGLRTDTQY	TRBJ2-3	-	TRBV7-2
ASSTGGGFQPQH	TRBJ1-5	-	TRBV19
ASTLQGALSNQPQH	TRBJ1-5	-	TRBV7-8
ASSPPGQGNTGELF	TRBJ2-2	-	TRBV18
ASSPALQGSYGYT	TRBJ1-2	-	TRBV18
ASSDSLGLNQPQH	TRBJ1-5	once	TRBV3-1/TRBV3-2
ASSTRAQPQH	TRBJ1-5	-	TRBV6-5
ASSERAETQY	TRBJ2-5	-	TRBV2
ASSERTGRETQY	TRBJ2-5	-	TRBV19
ASSFSAGNTIY	TRBJ1-3	-	TRBV27
ASSPTGQGLYGYT	TRBJ1-2	-	TRBV18
ASSYSVGHRADTQY	TRBJ2-3	-	TRBV4-1
ASSLGGSQPQH	TRBJ1-5	-	TRBV28
ASSQPRDRVSPLH	TRBJ1-6	-	TRBV4-1
ASSEVTLEQY	TRBJ2-7	-	TRBV10-2
ASSRTGGENIQY	TRBJ2-4	-	TRBV6-5
ASSQGTGNQPQH	TRBJ1-5	-	TRBV4-1
ASSRSKSEPQH	TRBJ1-5	-	TRBV6-5
ASSLSGMSTDTQY	TRBJ2-3	-	TRBV7-3
ASSPTQGQPQH	TRBJ1-5	-	TRBV12-3/TRBV12-4
ASNFDRGRGYT	TRBJ1-2	-	TRBV19
ASSLMAGGPSGELF	TRBJ2-2	-	TRBV27
ASRGAENTGELF	TRBJ2-2	-	TRBV19
ASSLGIRSGGSYNEQF	TRBJ2-1	-	TRBV7-2
ASSLKSAGAGELF	TRBJ2-2	-	TRBV7-3
ASSSLNQAGLRELF	TRBJ2-2	-	TRBV27
ASSPGRSANIQY	TRBJ2-4	-	TRBV5-8
ASSLYTDTQY	TRBJ2-3	-	TRBV2
ASSPLAGGLKGDNEQF	TRBJ2-1	-	TRBV5-1
ASSLTRAGYT	TRBJ1-2	-	TRBV19
ASSQEGLANEQF	TRBJ2-1	once	TRBV3-1/TRBV3-2